This T cell receptor beta chain is from a study of blood T cells in healthy people across ages. Study context: About one barcoded TCR beta cDNA was captured per two T cells.

Germline V gene sequence: CDR1 MGHRA, CDR2 YSYEKL. The CDR3 has 18 residues. V dropped 1 base and J dropped 2; count of bases not matched to a gene: 11. This clonotype was observed a handful of times. Its target is unknown. Next came a second PCR, run for about 7 to 12 cycles, which used a sample-barcoded 5' primer along with a J-beta primer mix. No fewer than 2.5 million CDR3-containing paired-end reads came from each sample. TCRdb reprocessed the 5' RACE reads with MiXCR, giving one entry per CDR3 protein. The sample consists of about 1,500,000 distinct CDR3 sequences, 28% of them appearing once. Study observations and caveats: Long-lived donors exceeded aged donors in naive CD4+ cells and diversity. Unknown CMV status may confound age-related changes in expanded clones.

The rearrangement uses TRBV4-1 and TRBJ2-3, with 8 nucleotides matching TRBD2. Sequenced sample: blood. This TCR came from a woman in her 30s in good health. Here the CDR3 DNA reads TGCGCCAGCAGCCAAGTGCATTCCAGCGGGGGAGACACAGATACGCAGTATTTT. The encoded protein is CASSQVHSSGGDTDTQYF.